Presented here are 18 T cell receptor beta chains from one specimen sequenced in a study of blood T cells in healthy people across ages. A second PCR, run for roughly 7 to 11 cycles, used a sample-barcoded 5' primer plus a J-beta primer mix. TCRdb processed the 5' RACE reads anew with MiXCR; each CDR3 protein has one entry. This sample has around 800,000 distinct CDR3 sequences, with around 45% found just once. Sequencing used blood. Receptors were obtained from an elderly man in good health.

The chain recombines TRBV6-2 or TRBV6-3 with TRBJ2-2; D is undetermined. The germline CDR1 and CDR2 sequences are MNHEY and SVGEGT. Trimming removed 5 bases at V and 5 bases at J, with 9 bases between. The CDR3 has 13 amino acids. CDR3 nucleotides: TGTGCCAGCAGTCCAGGAGAAACCGGGGAGCTGTTTTTT. Its translation is CASSPGETGELFF.

The rearrangement joins TRBV24-1 to TRBJ2-3; 10 nucleotides agree with TRBD2. The CDR3 covers 13 residues. The ends lost 9 bases at V and 4 bases at J; junction bases unmatched: 3. Germline V lookup: CDR1 KGHDR, CDR2 SFDVKD. The CDR3 reads CATALAGADTQYF. CDR3 DNA: TGTGCCACCGCTCTAGCGGGAGCAGATACGCAGTATTTT.

This clonotype was observed a single time. The CDR3 bases are TGTGCCAGCAGTCCCGGGGGGACACGGAATTCACCCCTCCACTTT. Translating gives CASSPGGTRNSPLHF. The chain is built from TRBV12-3 or TRBV12-4 and TRBJ1-6, with D perhaps matching TRBD1 (6 bases). The CDR3 length is 15 residues. V lost 5 bases and J 7 bases, leaving 15 bases between the germline ends.

This rearrangement joins TRBV12-3 or TRBV12-4 to TRBJ2-3; no reliable D call. Between the trimmed V and J ends, which lost 2 bases and 7 bases, there was a span of 7 bases. The CDR3 covers 12 residues. CDR3 region: CASSLNPHTQYF. The CDR3 nucleotides are TGTGCCAGCAGTTTAAATCCACATACGCAGTATTTT.

This clonotype occurred a few times. V and J are TRBV5-1 and TRBJ2-7; 15 bases agree with TRBD2. The length of the CDR3 is 15 residues. Germline V gene data show CDR1 as SGHRS and CDR2 as YFSETQ. V shed 3 bases, J shed 4 bases, and the junction held 2 bases outside the gene matches. For the CDR3, the DNA is TGCGCCAGCAGCTGGACTAGCGGGAGGGAATACGAGCAGTACTTC. This translates into CASSWTSGREYEQYF.

CDR3 loop: CSARDPSGRREQYF. In DNA, the CDR3 is TGCAGTGCTAGGGACCCCAGCGGGAGGAGGGAGCAGTACTTC. V usage is TRBV20-1 and J usage is TRBJ2-7, with 9 bases identical to TRBD2. Germline trimming cut 3 bases from V and 7 bases from J; bases unmatched to any gene: 10. The CDR3 spans 14 residues. CDR1 is DFQATT and CDR2 is SNEGSKA in the germline V gene (reference sequence).

The gene calls are TRBV29-1 and TRBJ1-1; TRBD1 is a possible D gene (6 bases). Trimming pared 7 bases from V and 1 base from J, leaving 13 bases between. The CDR3 loop spans 13 amino acids. CDR1 is SQVTM, CDR2 ANQGSEA, per germline. Here the CDR3 reads CSGGGHTNTEAFF. CDR3 nucleotide sequence: TGCAGCGGGGGGGGACACACGAACACTGAAGCTTTCTTT.

A word on this clonotype: This could be a read error, since a much larger clone is one nucleotide away. The rearrangement joins TRBV29-1 to TRBJ1-6, with D possibly being TRBD1 (5 bases). Germline CDR1 SQVTM, CDR2 ANQGSEA. This CDR3 is built from 19 residues. This chain's CDR3 is CSVEFYQVKGSSYNSPPHF. The CDR3 DNA sequence: TGCAGCGTTGAATTTTATCAGGTGAAGGGGAGCTCCTATAATTCACCCCCCCACTTT.

This clonotype was recorded a few times. This chain's CDR3 is CSAPQPGTGYNEQFF. The CDR3 region has the DNA TGCAGTGCCCCCCAGCCCGGGACCGGTTACAATGAGCAGTTCTTC. The V and J genes are TRBV20-1 and TRBJ2-1, with D perhaps given as TRBD1 or TRBD2 (5 bases each). Trimming removed 6 bases at V and 4 bases at J, with 19 bases between. Looked up from germline, CDR1 is DFQATT and CDR2 is SNEGSKA (reference sequence). The CDR3 extends over 15 amino acids.

The rearrangement links TRBV5-5 to TRBJ2-7, with TRBD2 matching over 8 bases. Germline values: CDR1 SGHKS, CDR2 YYEKEE (reference sequence). The CDR3 spans 16 residues. J lost 7 bases, V lost 3 bases, and 15 bases had no gene match. For the CDR3, the DNA is TGTGCCAGCAGCTCAGCACTGGTGACTAGCGCCTTAGAGCAGTACTTC. Protein sequence: CASSSALVTSALEQYF.

Comments on this clonotype: The junction does not match germline at one end; this may be a read error. This sequence joins TRBV29-1 and TRBJ2-1; 15 bases are shared with TRBD2. Germline values: CDR1 SQVTM, CDR2 ANQGSEA. The CDR3 has 17 residues. This CDR3 is CIGSGTSGRSSYNEQFF. CDR3 nucleotide sequence: TGCATCGGCTCCGGGACTAGCGGGAGGAGCTCCTACAACGAGCAGTTCTTC.

Turning to this clonotype: A much larger clone lies a single base off, so this may be a read error. The genes are TRBV28 and TRBJ2-5; 8 bases align to TRBD2. The end of the DNA aligns better with TRBJ2-7, so the J call may be wrong. The CDR3 runs 14 residues. Germline CDR1 MDHEN, CDR2 SYDVKM. In DNA form, the CDR3 reads TGTGCCAGCAGCCCAAGCGGGGGCAGCTCCGAGCAGTACTTC. It encodes CASSPSGGSSEQYF.

The chain has TRBV7-2 and TRBJ2-1; D perhaps matches TRBD1 (6 bases). V lost 4 bases and J lost 4, with 11 bases in between. The germline CDR1 and CDR2 sequences are SGHTA and FQGNSA. This CDR3 contains 14 residues. CDR3 nucleotide sequence: TGTGCCAGCAGCTCTCACGGACAGTACAATGAGCAGTTCTTC. Translated: CASSSHGQYNEQFF.

This clonotype was observed a handful of times. The genes are TRBV10-3 and TRBJ1-2; D perhaps matches TRBD1 (6 bases). Germline loops: CDR1 ENHRY, CDR2 SYGVKD. Trimming removed 2 bases from V and 7 bases from J, with 20 bases in between. The CDR3 has 16 residues. DNA for the CDR3: TGTGCCATCAGTGAGCAGGGACAAATCCCCTTGAGTGGCTACACCTTC. Amino acids: CAISEQGQIPLSGYTF.

In this sample, this clonotype turned up a few times. The CDR3 bases are TGTGCCAGCAGACATGGACTAGCGGGAGGGCTCAATGAGCAGTTCTTC. It specifies CASRHGLAGGLNEQFF. The chain recombines TRBV27 with TRBJ2-1, with TRBD2 matching 15 bases. The V and J ends lost 6 bases and 6 bases, in that order; junction bases with no gene match: 6. The CDR3 runs to 16 residues. Germline lookup yields CDR1 MNHEY and CDR2 SMNVEV (reference sequence).

This chain joins TRBV9 and TRBJ2-5, with TRBD2 identical over 8 bases. Germline V gene sequence: CDR1 SGDLS, CDR2 YYNGEE. V trimming: 7 bases; J trimming: 0 bases; junction bases outside the gene matches: 5. The length of the CDR3 is 14 residues. This CDR3 is CASSGGVNQETQYF. The CDR3 bases are TGTGCCAGCTCCGGGGGGGTTAACCAAGAGACCCAGTACTTC.

The chain joins TRBV27 to TRBJ2-5; 12 nucleotides agree with TRBD1. The J call is uncertain, as TRBJ2-7 better fits the DNA end. Germline assignment: CDR1 MNHEY and CDR2 SMNVEV (reference sequence). The CDR3 is 15 residues long. CDR3 sequence reads: CASRPGQGAHYEQYF. The CDR3 DNA sequence: TGTGCCAGCAGACCGGGACAGGGGGCTCATTACGAGCAGTACTTC.

The rearrangement links TRBV7-9 to TRBJ1-2; D might be TRBD1 (5 bases). Trimming took 2 bases from V and 3 from J, leaving 16 bases between them. The germline gives CDR1 SEHNR, CDR2 FQNEAQ (reference sequence). The CDR3 runs to 16 residues. The CDR3 is CASSLLLGASDYGYTF. As DNA, the CDR3 is TGTGCCAGCAGCTTATTGTTAGGGGCCAGCGACTATGGCTACACCTTC.